The rows below give T cell receptor beta chains drawn from one sample of a study of blood T cell repertoires in COVID-19. Method: immunoSEQ multiplex PCR; TCRdb's copy keeps in-frame clones and lacks some. The sample has about 100,000 clones; around 90% are singletons. Sequencing input: peripheral blood. Receptor source: a woman aged 55-70 years with acute or convalescent COVID-19. Both conserved end residues are part of each CDR3. A D gene is named only where the DNA matches it firmly. Clone sizes are given selectively: once, few, many, or a class where the clone is expanded.

TRBV6-2/TRBV6-3	TRBJ1-1	.	.	TGTGCCAGCAGTTACTCGGGCGGGACTGAAGCTTTCTTT	CASSYSGGTEAFF
TRBV25-1	TRBJ2-5	TRBD1	once	TGTGCCAGTCCGCGGACAGGTAGGACCCAGTACTTC	CASPRTGRTQYF
TRBV28	TRBJ2-5	TRBD1	.	TGTGCCAGCAGTGAGTCAGGGGGCACTCAAGAGACCCAGTACTTC	CASSESGGTQETQYF
TRBV2	TRBJ1-2	TRBD1	few	TGTGCCAGCAGTCCGGACAGGGAATTGTCGGGCTACACCTTC	CASSPDRELSGYTF
TRBV27	TRBJ2-1	TRBD2	.	TGTGCCAGCAGTCCTCCGGGACTAGCGGGAGTATTAGCCTACAATGAGCAGTTCTTC	CASSPPGLAGVLAYNEQFF
TRBV30	TRBJ1-1	TRBD1	.	TGTGCCTGGAGTACAGGGGGACCTGAAGCTTTCTTT	CAWSTGGPEAFF
TRBV19	TRBJ2-2	.	.	TGTGCCAGTAGTATCGGCGGGAACACCGGGGAGCTGTTTTTT	CASSIGGNTGELFF
TRBV9	TRBJ1-2	TRBD1	.	TGTGCCAGCAGCGAAACAGGGGGCCACTATGGCTACACCTTC	CASSETGGHYGYTF
TRBV28	TRBJ2-1	TRBD2	.	TGTGCCAGCAGGAGCGGGAGGGCCTTAGGTGAGCAGTTCTTC	CASRSGRALGEQFF
TRBV5-1	TRBJ2-5	TRBD2	.	TGCGCCAGCAGCTTATCGGGAGGGTCCCAAGAGACCCAGTACTTC	CASSLSGGSQETQYF
TRBV7-9	TRBJ2-5	.	.	TGTGCCAGCAGCTTAGGGGCGGGGTTTCAAGAGACCCAGTACTTC	CASSLGAGFQETQYF
TRBV3-1/TRBV3-2	TRBJ1-3	.	.	TGTGCCAGCAGCCAAGATTTGGAGGGAACCACCACATATTTT	CASSQDLEGTTTYF
TRBV6-5	TRBJ2-1	.	few	TGTGCCAGCAGTCCCTCGGGGGGCGGTAGCTATGAGCAGTTCTTC	CASSPSGGGSYEQFF
TRBV9	TRBJ1-1	.	.	TGTGCCAGCAGCGTACAAACTACAATGGACGGGGAGAACACTGAAGCTTTCTTT	CASSVQTTMDGENTEAFF
TRBV24-1	TRBJ2-3	TRBD2	.	TGTGCCACCAGTGGCCTGGGACTATCAGAAAACACAGATACGCAGTATTTT	CATSGLGLSENTDTQYF
TRBV2	TRBJ2-3	.	.	TGTGCCAGCAGTGAAGGCCGCCAGGCACCGCAGTATTTT	CASSEGRQAPQYF
TRBV15	TRBJ1-1	.	.	TGTGCCACCAGCAGCCCCACCCTCAGGGCGGTAGCTTTCTTT	CATSSPTLRAVAFF
TRBV3-1/TRBV3-2	TRBJ1-1	.	once	TGTGCCAGCAGCCAACAGGGGTGGAAAGCTTTCTTT	CASSQQGWKAFF